A single TCR beta chain is shown here with its context. Trimming pared 8 bases from V and 7 bases from J, leaving 23 bases between. The CDR3 spans 16 residues. Looked up from germline, CDR1 is WNHNN and CDR2 is SYGVQD (reference sequence). Method: immunoSEQ multiplex PCR; TCRdb's copy keeps in-frame clones and lacks some. The sample has 2 million to 2.5 million clones, about 92% seen once. The data derive from a study of shared clonotypes between healthy human individuals. The chain links TRBV10-1 to TRBJ2-2, with D unclear. The TCR sequence derives from a man aged 18 to 35 in good health. Some clones in this sample may be carry-over from other donors' samples. The sample taken for sequencing was naive CD4+ T cells from PBMCs. Subset specified: CD45RA+ positively selected. The CDR3 protein is CASESLVLRKNGELFF. CDR3 in DNA: TGCGCCAGCGAGTCCTTAGTCCTCCGAAAGAACGGGGAGCTGTTTTTT.